This TCR beta chain was retrieved from a study of blood T cell repertoires in COVID-19. As handled by the study authors: By means of reference gene primer amplification, nucleated cell counts were estimated. The method was immunoSEQ multiplex PCR; TCRdb's version includes in-frame clones alone and lacks a portion of them. The V and J calls and clone size are taken from that table; D and trimming were inferred from the DNA. The data contain some 70,000 clones, nearly 80% of them singletons. This CDR3 region has 14 residues. Per germline, CDR1 MNHEY and CDR2 SMNVEV (reference sequence). V shed 7 bases and J 5 bases; nucleotides not matched to a gene: 10. This clone is deemed medium-sized.

The rearrangement uses TRBV27 and TRBJ2-7; TRBD1 aligns across 8 bases. The source of this sequence is an older woman with acute or convalescent COVID-19. Sequences were obtained from peripheral blood. CDR3 protein: CASTSGGDPHEQYF. The CDR3 bases are TGTGCCAGCACGTCAGGGGGCGATCCCCACGAGCAGTACTTC.